Shown below are 25 T cell receptor beta chains from a single sample sequenced in a study of cytomegalovirus exposure and HLA in healthy donors. A multiplex PCR was run with 60 Vbeta primers and 13 Jbeta primers. The assay was immunoSEQ multiplex PCR, and TCRdb's table has in-frame clones only and misses some. The sample includes 85,000 to 120,000 clones, around 82% of them seen just once. The specimen sequenced was PBMCs. These receptors all come from a man aged 45-60 years in good health and CMV-seronegative.

This clone was seen a handful of times. The chain has TRBV4-1 and TRBJ2-5, with D perhaps matching TRBD2 (6 bases). V was pared by 4 bases and J by 4 bases, with 13 bases between. Germline loops: CDR1 MGHRA, CDR2 YSYEKL. The CDR3 totals 14 residues. The CDR3 DNA is TGCGCCAGCAGCCCGCGGGGAAGAAGAGAGACCCAGTACTTC. This gives the protein CASSPRGRRETQYF.

The table lists this clone with a count of one. The chain has TRBV30 and TRBJ1-3; TRBD1 matches 8 bases. V shed 5 bases, J shed 3 bases, and the junction held 6 bases outside the gene matches. The germline CDR1 and CDR2 sequences are GTSNPN and SVGIG (reference sequence). CDR3 length equals 14 residues. The CDR3 protein is CAWGRDRGGNTIYF. The DNA for the CDR3 is TGTGCCTGGGGAAGAGACAGGGGTGGAAACACCATATATTTT.

V is TRBV9 and J is TRBJ2-2, with D possibly TRBD1 on 6 matching bases. Germline CDR1 SGDLS, CDR2 YYNGEE. V was clipped by 2 bases and J by 1 base, with 18 bases between them. There are 18 residues in the CDR3. For the CDR3, the DNA is TGTGCCAGCAGCGTGAGTGGGCAGGTGACAGGGAACACCGGGGAGCTGTTTTTT. Translation gives CASSVSGQVTGNTGELFF. Full variable domain (missing parts from reference TRBV9 and TRBJ2-2): DSGVTQTPKHLITATGQRVTLRCSPRSGDLSVYWYQQSLDQGLQFLIQYYNGEERAKGNILERFSAQQFPDLHSELNLSSLELGDSALYFCASSVSGQVTGNTGELFFGEGSRLTVL.

The rearrangement links TRBV10-3 to TRBJ2-3; D unclear. V was pared by 3 bases and J by 2 bases, with 12 bases between. The length of the CDR3 is 15 residues. Germline lookup yields CDR1 ENHRY and CDR2 SYGVKD. CDR3 loop: CAISDLIRNTDTQYF. CDR3 bases: TGTGCCATCAGTGATCTTATCAGGAACACAGATACGCAGTATTTT.

The CDR3 region is CASSERGLGEQPQHF. The CDR3 DNA follows: TGTGCCAGCAGTGAAAGGGGTCTAGGAGAACAGCCCCAGCATTTT. This chain uses TRBV6-1 with TRBJ1-5; tentative D call: TRBD1 (5 bases). This CDR3 is built from 15 residues. Trimming stripped 2 bases from V and 7 bases from J, with 15 bases between. Germline CDR1 MNHNS, CDR2 SASEGT.

The chain links TRBV11-1 to TRBJ1-4; possibly TRBD1 for D (5 bases). This CDR3 is 14 amino acids long. The germline CDR1 and CDR2 sequences are SGHAT and FQDESV (reference sequence). V lost 6 bases, J lost 8 bases, and 16 bases lay in between. The CDR3: CASSPFGGTEKLFF. CDR3 in DNA: TGTGCCAGCAGTCCCTTCGGGGGAACCGAAAAACTGTTTTTT.

The chain links TRBV7-2 to TRBJ2-7, with D unclear. The CDR3 contains 12 residues. From germline, CDR1 is SGHTA and CDR2 FQGNSA. Trimming cost V 4 bases and J 6 bases, with 10 bases left between them. CDR3 nucleotides: TGTGCCAGCAGCTATAGTGAATCCGAGCAGTACTTC. This sequence encodes CASSYSESEQYF.

This rearrangement joins TRBV11-2 to TRBJ1-1, with D possibly TRBD1 on 5 matching bases. Between the trimmed V and J ends, which lost 3 bases and 3 bases, there was a span of 11 bases. The germline CDR1 and CDR2 sequences are SGHAT and FQNNGV. CDR3 length: 14 amino acids. This chain's CDR3 is CASSFGGSHTEAFF. CDR3 nucleotide sequence: TGTGCCAGCAGCTTCGGGGGGAGTCACACTGAAGCTTTCTTT.

This chain joins TRBV5-1 and TRBJ2-5; the D gene is possibly TRBD2 (7 bases). Trimming stripped 4 bases from V and 1 base from J, with 17 bases between. Looked up from germline, CDR1 is SGHRS and CDR2 is YFSETQ. The CDR3 is 16 residues long. The CDR3: CASSLGLGGGQETQYF. Written as DNA, the CDR3 is TGCGCCAGCAGCCTAGGACTAGGGGGGGGCCAAGAGACCCAGTACTTC. Full variable domain (remainder filled in from reference TRBV5-1 and TRBJ2-5): KAGVTQTPRYLIKTRGQQVTLSCSPISGHRSVSWYQQTPGQGLQFLFEYFSETQRNKGNFPGRFSGRQFSNSRSEMNVSTLELGDSALYLCASSLGLGGGQETQYFGPGTRLLVL.

The gene calls are TRBV28 and TRBJ1-5; a possible D gene is TRBD1 (6 bases). CDR1 and CDR2 (germline): MDHEN, SYDVKM. The CDR3 has 17 amino acids. Trimming pared 5 bases from V and 3 bases from J, leaving 20 bases between. CDR3 nucleotide sequence: TGTGCCAGCAGTCCGCATCCCAGGGGTACGTACAATCAGCCCCAGCATTTT. It codes for CASSPHPRGTYNQPQHF.

The rearrangement joins TRBV10-3 to TRBJ1-1; the match to TRBD1 covers 9 bases. CDR3 length: 13 residues. Germline V gives CDR1 ENHRY, CDR2 SYGVKD. V trimming: 10 bases; J trimming: 3 bases; junction bases outside the gene matches: 6. The CDR3 nucleotides are TGTGCCAGACGACAGGGGGAATACACTGAAGCTTTCTTT. Translation gives CARRQGEYTEAFF.

The sample holds one count of this clone. V and J are TRBV5-1 and TRBJ1-2; D might be TRBD1 (6 bases). This CDR3 is built from 14 residues. V dropped 0 bases and J dropped 6 bases, with 12 bases sitting between them. Germline CDR1 SGHRS, CDR2 YFSETQ. In DNA form, the CDR3 reads TGCGCCAGCAGCTTGGGGTCAGGGGTGGATGGCTACACCTTC. Translated: CASSLGSGVDGYTF.

This chain joins TRBV6-5 and TRBJ2-2, with TRBD1 matching over 9 bases. Germline CDR1 and CDR2: MNHEY and SVGAGI. V gave up 2 bases and J gave up 7 bases; unmatched junction bases: 5. The CDR3 spans 15 residues. The CDR3 region is CASSYRGTGNGELFF. DNA for the CDR3: TGTGCCAGCAGTTACCGCGGGACAGGGAACGGGGAGCTGTTTTTT.

The genes are TRBV19 and TRBJ1-2; 7 nucleotides line up with TRBD1. CDR3 length: 16 residues. Germline V gene sequence: CDR1 LNHDA, CDR2 SQIVND (reference sequence). V gave up 4 bases and J gave up 5 bases; unmatched junction bases: 13. The CDR3 DNA reads TGTGCCAGTAGTACGACAGGGCTGGGGACTTGGTATGGCTACACCTTC. This translates into CASSTTGLGTWYGYTF.

This sequence joins TRBV18 and TRBJ2-3; D might be TRBD1 (6 bases). Trimming left V 3 bases short and J 6 bases short, with 16 bases between. Germline V gene sequence: CDR1 KGHSH, CDR2 LQKENI. This CDR3 has 15 amino acids. CDR3 sequence: CASSPGGQTADTQYF. CDR3 DNA: TGTGCCAGCTCACCTGGGGGCCAGACCGCGGATACGCAGTATTTT.

This chain uses TRBV4-1 with TRBJ2-5; D is perhaps TRBD2 (6 bases). CDR1 and CDR2 from the germline V gene are MGHRA and YSYEKL. The CDR3 extends over 17 amino acids. V was trimmed by 5 bases and J by 3 bases, leaving 22 bases between them. The CDR3 sequence: CASSSRSGNQREETQYF. CDR3 DNA: TGCGCCAGCAGCTCAAGAAGCGGTAATCAGCGGGAAGAGACCCAGTACTTC.

The V gene is TRBV9, the J gene TRBJ2-5; D is ambiguous. V gave up 5 bases and J gave up 7 bases, with 21 bases separating them. Germline CDR1 reads SGDLS; CDR2 reads YYNGEE. There are 15 residues in the CDR3. CDR3 in amino acids: CASSPQYTVSGTQYF. Written as DNA, the CDR3 is TGTGCCAGCAGTCCCCAGTATACCGTGTCTGGGACCCAGTACTTC. Looking up the rest from reference TRBV9 and TRBJ2-5 gives the full variable domain: DSGVTQTPKHLITATGQRVTLRCSPRSGDLSVYWYQQSLDQGLQFLIQYYNGEERAKGNILERFSAQQFPDLHSELNLSSLELGDSALYFCASSPQYTVSGTQYFGPGTRLLVL.

V is TRBV5-1 and J is TRBJ2-5, with TRBD2 as a possible D gene (7 bases). From germline, CDR1 is SGHRS and CDR2 YFSETQ. The CDR3 sequence is 17 residues long. With 4 bases removed from V and 5 bases from J, the gap between germline ends came to 24 bases. This chain's CDR3 is CASSRRPRGAGAETQYF. CDR3 nucleotide sequence: TGCGCCAGCAGCCGTAGGCCACGGGGGGCTGGGGCGGAGACCCAGTACTTC. The variable domain in full, completed from reference TRBV5-1 and TRBJ2-5, reads KAGVTQTPRYLIKTRGQQVTLSCSPISGHRSVSWYQQTPGQGLQFLFEYFSETQRNKGNFPGRFSGRQFSNSRSEMNVSTLELGDSALYLCASSRRPRGAGAETQYFGPGTRLLVL.

The chain carries TRBV5-1 and TRBJ2-3; D is undetermined. V was trimmed by 0 bases and J by 0 bases, leaving 11 bases between them. The CDR3 is made up of 16 amino acids. Germline CDR1 SGHRS, CDR2 YFSETQ. CDR3 sequence (DNA): TGCGCCAGCAGCTTGGACCCGACTCTTAGCACAGATACGCAGTATTTT. It codes for CASSLDPTLSTDTQYF.

The chain has TRBV11-3 and TRBJ2-3; 10 bases align to TRBD2. CDR3 length: 17 amino acids. Germline trimming cut 0 bases from V and 2 bases from J; bases unmatched to any gene: 5. Germline values: CDR1 SGHNT, CDR2 YENEEA. For the CDR3, the DNA is TGTGCCAGCAGCTTAGAGGGGACTAGCGAGACCACAGATACGCAGTATTTT. Encoded protein: CASSLEGTSETTDTQYF.

This chain joins TRBV5-1 and TRBJ2-3; D perhaps matches TRBD2 (5 bases). The CDR3 extends over 15 amino acids. The V and J ends lost 7 bases and 0 bases respectively, with 15 bases between them. Looked up from germline, CDR1 is SGHRS and CDR2 is YFSETQ. Here the CDR3 reads CASCPRGSSTDTQYF. CDR3 bases: TGCGCCAGCTGCCCACGGGGATCTAGCACAGATACGCAGTATTTT.

The gene calls are TRBV6-5 and TRBJ1-2, with D perhaps matching TRBD1 (5 bases). CDR3 length equals 14 residues. Germline CDR1 reads MNHEY; CDR2 reads SVGAGI. The germline V and J ends were trimmed by 6 bases and 4 bases, with 15 bases remaining between them. The DNA of the CDR3 is TGTGCCAGCAGCAGGGAGGGGATACGCTATGGCTACACCTTC. It translates to CASSREGIRYGYTF.

Details on this clone: The junction and the germline gene differ at one end; a read error may be behind it. V gene TRBV7-9 combines with J gene TRBJ1-1; D gene uncertain. Germline CDR1 SEHNR, CDR2 FQNEAQ (reference sequence). The CDR3 totals 12 residues. CDR3 DNA: TGTTCCAGCAGCTTAGCGCGGGCTGAAGCTTTCTTT. This gives the protein CSSSLARAEAFF. Complete variable domain (other parts from reference TRBV7-9 and TRBJ1-1): DTGVSQNPRHKITKRGQNVTFRCDPISEHNRLYWYRQTLGQGPEFLTYFQNEAQLEKSRLLSDRFSAERPKGSFSTLEIQRTEQGDSAMYLCSSSLARAEAFFGQGTRLTVV.

A few counts support this clone. The V call is TRBV6-1, the J call TRBJ1-5; D gene ambiguous. V was pared by 11 bases and J by 5 bases, with 16 bases between. There are 13 residues in the CDR3. Looked up from germline, CDR1 is MNHNS and CDR2 is SASEGT. The CDR3 nucleotides read TGTGCCTCCTCGGGAGAATTAGATCAGCCCCAGCATTTT. Its translation: CASSGELDQPQHF.

The chain links TRBV11-1 to TRBJ2-5, with D maybe TRBD2 (6 bases). From germline, CDR1 is SGHAT and CDR2 FQDESV (reference sequence). Trimming stripped 8 bases from V and 5 bases from J, with 9 bases between. The CDR3 is made up of 11 amino acids. CDR3 DNA: TGTGCCAGCGGACTACAGGAGACCCAGTACTTC. It translates to CASGLQETQYF.